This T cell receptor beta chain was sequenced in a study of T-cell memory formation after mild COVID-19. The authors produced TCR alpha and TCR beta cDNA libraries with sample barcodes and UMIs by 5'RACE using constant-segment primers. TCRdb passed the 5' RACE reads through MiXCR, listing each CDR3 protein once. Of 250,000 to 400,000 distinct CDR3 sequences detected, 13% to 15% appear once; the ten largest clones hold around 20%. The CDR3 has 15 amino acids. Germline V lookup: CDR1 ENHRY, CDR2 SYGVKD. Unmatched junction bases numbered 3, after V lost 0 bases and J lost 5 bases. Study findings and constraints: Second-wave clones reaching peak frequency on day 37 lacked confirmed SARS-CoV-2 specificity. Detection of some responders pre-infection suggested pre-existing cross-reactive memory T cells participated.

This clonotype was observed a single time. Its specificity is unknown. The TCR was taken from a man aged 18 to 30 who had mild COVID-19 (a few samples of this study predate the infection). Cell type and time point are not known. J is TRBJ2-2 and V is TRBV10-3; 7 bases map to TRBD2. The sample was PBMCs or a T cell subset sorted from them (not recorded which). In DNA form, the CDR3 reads TGTGCCATCAGTGAGTCCAGGGAGGGGACCGGGGAGCTGTTTTTT. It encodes CAISESREGTGELFF.